The 16 T cell receptor beta chains presented below share a single source sample, sequenced in a study of T-cell reconstitution after alpha-beta-depleted transplantation in children. Unique molecular identifiers tagged the TCRbeta library. Each CDR3 protein is one row after TCRdb ran MiXCR on the PCR reads. The table records 100,000 to 120,000 distinct CDR3 sequences, 5% to 7% of them present only once. Sequences were derived from PBMCs, mostly from graft donor cells, sampled 360 days after TCRalphabeta/CD19-depleted stem cell transplant. These receptors came from a male patient aged 2-15 years who had a stem cell transplant for acute lymphoblastic leukemia, so the T cells may come from the graft donor.

This clonotype was seen at least ten times. This chain connects TRBV20-1 to TRBJ2-7; 12 bases are shared with TRBD2. CDR1 is DFQATT, CDR2 SNEGSKA, per germline (reference sequence). The CDR3 length is 16 residues. V shed 5 bases, J shed 2 bases, and the junction held 10 bases outside the gene matches. CDR3 loop: CSAARPTSGGTYEQYF. CDR3 DNA sequence: TGCAGTGCTGCAAGACCGACTAGCGGGGGAACCTACGAGCAGTACTTC.

The table lists this clonotype with many counts. The V and J genes are TRBV6-2 or TRBV6-3 and TRBJ1-2; D uncertain. V was cut by 2 bases and J by 5 bases, with 15 bases left in between. The CDR3 sequence is 15 residues long. Germline loops: CDR1 MNHEY, CDR2 SVGEGT. The CDR3 spells CASSYVQRARYGYTF. The CDR3 DNA sequence: TGTGCCAGCAGTTACGTTCAACGGGCGCGATATGGCTACACCTTC.

The chain employs TRBV5-5 and TRBJ1-2; D uncertain. V gave up 3 bases and J gave up 8 bases, with 17 bases separating them. CDR1 SGHKS and CDR2 YYEKEE come from the germline V gene (reference sequence). This CDR3 contains 14 residues. CDR3 nucleotides: TGTGCCAGCAGCTCCCGAGTTGGTATCCAAGGCTACACCTTC. Encoded protein: CASSSRVGIQGYTF.

This clonotype has at least ten counts. The J gene is TRBJ1-6, the V gene TRBV20-1, with 9 bases that match TRBD1. V lost 3 bases, J lost 7 bases, and 7 bases stayed unmatched. There are 15 residues in the CDR3. CDR1 is DFQATT, CDR2 SNEGSKA, per germline (reference sequence). The DNA of the CDR3 is TGCAGTGCTAGGGACAGGGGCGGCAAAAATTCACCCCTCCACTTT. Translated: CSARDRGGKNSPLHF.

Only a few counts were recorded for this clonotype. This chain joins TRBV4-2 and TRBJ1-1, with D hard to call. This CDR3 contains 13 residues. The V gene lost 5 bases and the J gene lost 0 bases, with 7 bases spanning the gap. CDR1 and CDR2 from the germline V gene are LGHNA and YNFKEQ. CDR3 bases: TGTGCCAGCAGCATACACGTGAACACTGAAGCTTTCTTT. This translates into CASSIHVNTEAFF.

The chain uses TRBV7-8 and TRBJ2-3; TRBD2 matches at 10 bases. J lost 0 bases, V lost 7 bases, and 4 bases had no gene match. This CDR3 region has 15 residues. Germline V CDR1 and CDR2: SGHVS, FQNEAQ. The CDR3 DNA reads as TGTGCCAGCAACCCGACTAGCGGGAGCACAGATACGCAGTATTTT. Protein sequence: CASNPTSGSTDTQYF.

There are a few counts of this clonotype. The chain recombines TRBV28 with TRBJ1-1; D call uncertain. The V end was cut by 8 bases, the J end by 0 bases, with 13 bases between. CDR1 and CDR2 from the germline V gene are MDHEN and SYDVKM. The CDR3 runs to 14 residues. The CDR3 nucleotides read TGTGCCAGCTCGACGGACGGAATGAACACTGAAGCTTTCTTT. Translation: CASSTDGMNTEAFF.

This clonotype was found many times. The rearrangement links TRBV7-2 to TRBJ2-7, with 10 bases identical to TRBD2. The length of the CDR3 is 15 residues. Germline CDR1 SGHTA, CDR2 FQGNSA. Trimming took 3 bases from V and 3 from J; bases not matched to a gene: 5. This chain's CDR3 is CASSFLTSGFYEQYF. CDR3 in DNA: TGTGCCAGCAGCTTTCTGACTAGCGGGTTCTACGAGCAGTACTTC.

This clonotype was observed many times. This chain uses TRBV24-1 with TRBJ1-2; 11 bases match TRBD1. Germline V CDR1 and CDR2: KGHDR, SFDVKD. The J segment lost 8 bases and the V segment lost 3 bases, leaving 10 bases of the junction unmatched. CDR3 length: 16 residues. The CDR3 DNA is TGTGCCACCAGTGATACTACCGGACAGGGGGCATGGGGCTACACCTTC. It codes for CATSDTTGQGAWGYTF.

This clonotype was seen only a few times. V and J are TRBV4-3 and TRBJ1-1; no reliable D call. V lost 0 bases and J lost 1, with 12 bases in between. Germline CDR1 is LGHNA and CDR2 is YSLEER. The CDR3 totals 16 residues. The CDR3 loop reads CASSQDYRPANTEAFF. In DNA form, the CDR3 reads TGCGCCAGCAGCCAAGACTACCGGCCAGCGAACACTGAAGCTTTCTTT.

This clonotype was counted many times. The chain has TRBV7-8 and TRBJ1-2, with TRBD1 identical over 8 bases. V trimming: 8 bases; J trimming: 4 bases; junction bases outside the gene matches: 9. This CDR3 comprises 14 residues. Germline loops: CDR1 SGHVS, CDR2 FQNEAQ. In DNA form, the CDR3 reads TGTGCCAGCCGTGGGGGGACAGGCACCTATGGCTACACCTTC. Protein product: CASRGGTGTYGYTF.

This clonotype was seen many times. V is TRBV4-3 and J is TRBJ2-1; 14 bases are shared with TRBD2. This CDR3 has 15 residues. CDR1 LGHNA and CDR2 YSLEER come from the germline V gene. After removal of 5 bases from V and 7 bases from J, the junction contained 4 bases not matched to a gene. CDR3: CASSKTSGRDNEQFF. CDR3 bases: TGCGCCAGCAGCAAGACTAGCGGGAGGGATAATGAGCAGTTCTTC.

Here the CDR3 reads CASSDFFYEQYF. Written as DNA, the CDR3 is TGTGCCAGCAGCGATTTTTTCTACGAGCAGTACTTC. This chain uses TRBV7-9 with TRBJ2-7; no firm D call. The CDR3 consists of 12 residues. Germline CDR1 reads SEHNR; CDR2 reads FQNEAQ (reference sequence). V was cut by 5 bases and J by 3 bases, with 8 bases left in between.

This clonotype has a count of ten or more. V gene TRBV4-3 combines with J gene TRBJ2-3; weak D call: TRBD1 (5 bases). The CDR3 spans 15 residues. Germline lookup yields CDR1 LGHNA and CDR2 YSLEER. V was cut by 1 base and J by 0 bases, with 8 bases left in between. The CDR3 loop reads CASSQGPGSTDTQYF. The CDR3 bases are TGCGCCAGCAGCCAAGGCCCAGGGAGCACAGATACGCAGTATTTT.

This clonotype appeared many times. J is TRBJ2-1 and V is TRBV12-3 or TRBV12-4, with 7 bases identical to TRBD1. After removal of 7 bases from V and 7 bases from J, the junction contained 4 bases not matched to a gene. CDR3 size: 12 residues. This CDR3 reads CASTDRENEQFF. CDR3 in DNA: TGTGCCAGCACTGACAGGGAAAATGAGCAGTTCTTC.

This clonotype was seen at least ten times. V and J are TRBV12-3 or TRBV12-4 and TRBJ2-5; D is ambiguous. This CDR3 region has 11 residues. V lost 6 bases and J lost 5, with 7 bases in between. The CDR3: CASSTLETQYF. In DNA, the CDR3 is TGTGCCAGCAGCACCCTGGAGACCCAGTACTTC.